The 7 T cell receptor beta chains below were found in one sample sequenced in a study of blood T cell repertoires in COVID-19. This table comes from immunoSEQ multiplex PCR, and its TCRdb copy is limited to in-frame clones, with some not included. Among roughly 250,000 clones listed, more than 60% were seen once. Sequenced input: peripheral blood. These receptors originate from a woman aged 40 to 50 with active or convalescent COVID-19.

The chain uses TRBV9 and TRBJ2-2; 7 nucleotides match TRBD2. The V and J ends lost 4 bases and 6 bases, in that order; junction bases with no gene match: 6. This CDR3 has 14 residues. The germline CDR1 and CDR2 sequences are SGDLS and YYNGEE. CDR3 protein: CASSPRGVAGELFF. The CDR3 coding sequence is TGTGCCAGCAGCCCCCGGGGGGTTGCCGGGGAGCTGTTTTTT.

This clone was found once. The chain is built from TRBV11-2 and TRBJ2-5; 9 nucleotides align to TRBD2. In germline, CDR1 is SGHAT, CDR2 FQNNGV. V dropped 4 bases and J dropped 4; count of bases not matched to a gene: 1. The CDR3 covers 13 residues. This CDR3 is CASSSAGGETQYF. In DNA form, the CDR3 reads TGTGCCAGCAGCTCAGCGGGGGGAGAGACCCAGTACTTC.

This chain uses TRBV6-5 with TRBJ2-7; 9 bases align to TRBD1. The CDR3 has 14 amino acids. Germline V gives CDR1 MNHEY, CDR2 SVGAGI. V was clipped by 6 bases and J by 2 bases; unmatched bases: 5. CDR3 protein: CASRSTGGPYEQYV. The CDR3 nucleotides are TGTGCCAGCAGGTCGACAGGGGGGCCCTACGAGCAGTACGTC.

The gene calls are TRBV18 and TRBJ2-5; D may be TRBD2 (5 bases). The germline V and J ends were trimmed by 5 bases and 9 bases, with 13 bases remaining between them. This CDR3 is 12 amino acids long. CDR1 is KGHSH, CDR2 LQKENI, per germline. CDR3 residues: CASSSQNGAQYF. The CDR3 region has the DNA TGTGCCAGCTCATCCCAGAACGGGGCCCAGTACTTC.

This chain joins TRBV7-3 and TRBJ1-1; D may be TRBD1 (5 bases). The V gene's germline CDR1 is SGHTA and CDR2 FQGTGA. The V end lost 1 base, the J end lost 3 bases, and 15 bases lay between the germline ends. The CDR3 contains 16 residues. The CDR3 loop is CASSLKGAAHYTEAFF. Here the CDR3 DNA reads TGTGCCAGCAGCTTAAAAGGGGCAGCCCACTACACTGAAGCTTTCTTT. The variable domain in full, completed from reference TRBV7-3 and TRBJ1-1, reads GAGVSQTPSNKVTEKGKYVELRCDPISGHTALYWYRQSLGQGPEFLIYFQGTGAADDSGLPNDRFFAVRPEGSVSTLKIQRTERGDSAVYLCASSLKGAAHYTEAFFGQGTRLTVV.

DNA for the CDR3: TGCGCCAGCAGCTTACCCCAGGAAAAACTGTTTTTT. Its protein is CASSLPQEKLFF. The chain couples TRBV5-1 to TRBJ1-4, with D uncertain. CDR1 and CDR2 (germline): SGHRS, YFSETQ. This CDR3 spans 12 amino acids. V was shortened by 2 bases and J by 8 bases, with 7 bases between the two germline ends.

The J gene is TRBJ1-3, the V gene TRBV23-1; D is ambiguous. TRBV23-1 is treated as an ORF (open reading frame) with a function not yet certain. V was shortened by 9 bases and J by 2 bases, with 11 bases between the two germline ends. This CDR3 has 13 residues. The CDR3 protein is CARLHRTGNTIYF. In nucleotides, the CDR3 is TGCGCCAGGTTACACAGAACTGGAAACACCATATATTTT.